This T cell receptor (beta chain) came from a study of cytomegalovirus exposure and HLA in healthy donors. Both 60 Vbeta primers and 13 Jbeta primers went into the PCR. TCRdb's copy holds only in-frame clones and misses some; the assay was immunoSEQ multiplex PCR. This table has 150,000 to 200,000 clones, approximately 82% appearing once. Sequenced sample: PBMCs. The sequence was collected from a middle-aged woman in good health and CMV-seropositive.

The CDR3 is CASGPRAGDTQYF. The CDR3 bases are TGCGCCAGCGGCCCGAGGGCCGGAGATACGCAGTATTTT. The V call is TRBV5-1, the J call TRBJ2-3; D might be TRBD2 (5 bases). Trimming pared 7 bases from V and 5 bases from J, leaving 14 bases between. Germline CDR1 and CDR2: SGHRS and YFSETQ. The length of the CDR3 is 13 residues.